Below, 25 T cell receptor beta chains from the same sample are listed, as sequenced in a study of T cells in Graves' hyperthyroidism and ophthalmopathy. Researchers took RNA transcripts and amplified the TCR beta CDR3 regions from them. HTBI primers were used for first-round RT-PCR of the TCR CDR3. One entry per CDR3 protein results from TCRdb running MiXCR on the multiplex PCR reads. The sample holds around 700,000 distinct CDR3 sequences; about 19% are singletons and the top ten take 16%. The sequenced sample consisted of blood. These receptors came from a woman in her forties or fifties with Graves' hyperthyroidism that later progressed to Graves' ophthalmopathy.

This rearrangement joins TRBV27 to TRBJ2-5, with TRBD1 matching over 8 bases. Germline V gives CDR1 MNHEY, CDR2 SMNVEV (reference sequence). CDR3 size: 17 residues. J lost 5 bases, V lost 4 bases, and 15 bases had no gene match. In DNA form, the CDR3 reads TGTGCCAGCAGTTCCCCCACCGACAGGGGAAGCGAGGAGACCCAGTACTTC. Amino acids: CASSSPTDRGSEETQYF.

This clonotype has a handful of counts. The V call is TRBV19, the J call TRBJ2-2; TRBD1 matches at 9 bases. The V segment lost 5 bases and the J segment 1 base; nucleotides outside the gene matches: 8. The CDR3 has 17 amino acids. Germline V CDR1 and CDR2: LNHDA, SQIVND (reference sequence). This CDR3 reads CASSFPSGQGNTGELFF. The DNA for the CDR3 is TGTGCCAGTAGTTTCCCGTCGGGACAGGGGAACACCGGGGAGCTGTTTTTT.

The chain employs TRBV6-1 and TRBJ2-5; maybe TRBD1 (6 bases). CDR3 length: 16 residues. V was clipped by 7 bases and J by 5 bases, with 23 bases between them. Germline loops: CDR1 MNHNS, CDR2 SASEGT. The CDR3 DNA is TGTGCCAGCAAAGAAAGAGGGGGTCTGAGGGGGGAGACCCAGTACTTC. This sequence encodes CASKERGGLRGETQYF.

This clonotype has at least ten counts. The chain is built from TRBV5-1 and TRBJ2-1, with 8 bases lining up with TRBD2. Germline assignment: CDR1 SGHRS and CDR2 YFSETQ. This CDR3 comprises 15 residues. The V segment lost 3 bases and the J segment 7 bases; nucleotides outside the gene matches: 9. DNA of the CDR3: TGCGCCAGCAGCTATGATAGCGGGGCGGGTAATGAGCAGTTCTTC. It is translated as CASSYDSGAGNEQFF. Combining the CDR3 with reference TRBV5-1 and TRBJ2-1 gives the whole variable domain KAGVTQTPRYLIKTRGQQVTLSCSPISGHRSVSWYQQTPGQGLQFLFEYFSETQRNKGNFPGRFSGRQFSNSRSEMNVSTLELGDSALYLCASSYDSGAGNEQFFGPGTRLTVL.

This clonotype was counted a few times. The chain is built from TRBV2 and TRBJ1-5; maybe TRBD1 (5 bases). Per the germline V gene, CDR1 is SNHLY and CDR2 is FYNNEI. The CDR3 loop spans 15 amino acids. V was trimmed by 9 bases and J by 0 bases, leaving 15 bases between them. Written as DNA, the CDR3 is TGTGCCAGTAGAAGGGGCGTTTATAGCAATCAGCCCCAGCATTTT. Translated: CASRRGVYSNQPQHF.

This clonotype turned up a few times. The V call is TRBV5-6, the J call TRBJ1-2, with 8 bases that match TRBD1. V lost 4 bases and J lost 4; bases outside the gene matches: 6. The CDR3 is 14 residues long. Germline V gene data show CDR1 as SGHDT and CDR2 as YYEEEE. The CDR3 spells CASSRADRAYGYTF. DNA of the CDR3: TGTGCCAGCAGCCGCGCGGACAGGGCCTATGGCTACACCTTC.

This clonotype was picked up a small number of times. DNA of the CDR3: TGTGCCAGCAGCTCCCCCTTTGGGTCTGGGGCCAACGTCCTGACTTTC. It codes for CASSSPFGSGANVLTF. This rearrangement joins TRBV7-9 to TRBJ2-6; D is undetermined. This CDR3 has 16 residues. V lost 4 bases and J lost 1, with 11 bases in between. CDR1 is SEHNR, CDR2 FQNEAQ, per germline (reference sequence).

This clonotype was counted ten times or more. The rearrangement uses TRBV20-1 and TRBJ2-1; TRBD1 matches at 8 bases. Germline lookup yields CDR1 DFQATT and CDR2 SNEGSKA (reference sequence). Germline trimming cut 6 bases from V and 2 bases from J; bases unmatched to any gene: 9. This CDR3 contains 15 residues. As DNA, the CDR3 is TGCAGTGCCCCAAAGACAGGGGTAACCTACAATGAGCAGTTCTTC. Residues: CSAPKTGVTYNEQFF.

The sample holds many counts of this clonotype. The rearrangement uses TRBV5-1 and TRBJ2-7, with D perhaps TRBD1 (5 bases). V was pared by 3 bases and J by 1 base, with 11 bases between. CDR3 length: 14 residues. The germline CDR1 and CDR2 sequences are SGHRS and YFSETQ. The CDR3 protein is CASSSPAGSYEQYF. Written as DNA, the CDR3 is TGCGCCAGCAGCTCTCCTGCAGGGTCCTACGAGCAGTACTTC.

This clonotype was found many times. The rearrangement links TRBV3-1 to TRBJ1-1, with a tentative D call TRBD1 (6 bases). Trimming left V 6 bases short and J 7 bases short, with 15 bases between. The CDR3 is 13 amino acids. Germline V gene lookup returns CDR1 LGHDT and CDR2 YNNKEL (reference sequence). As DNA, the CDR3 is TGTGCCAGCAGACCTAACGGACAGTATGAAGCTTTCTTT. It yields the protein CASRPNGQYEAFF.

The sample holds many counts of this clonotype. The genes are TRBV18 and TRBJ2-5, with 7 bases aligning to TRBD1. V lost 3 bases to trimming and J lost 2 bases; unmatched junction nucleotides: 3. CDR3 length: 14 amino acids. Germline V gives CDR1 KGHSH, CDR2 LQKENI. CDR3 sequence reads: CASSPDRVQETQYF. The CDR3 region has the DNA TGTGCCAGCTCACCCGACAGGGTTCAAGAGACCCAGTACTTC.

This clonotype was seen more than once but under ten times. The chain combines TRBV12-3 or TRBV12-4 with TRBJ1-5, with 7 bases fitting TRBD1. J was trimmed by 4 bases and V by 6 bases; bases with no gene match: 6. The CDR3 runs to 14 residues. The CDR3 bases are TGTGCCAGCAGACCACAGGGGACAAATCAGCCCCAGCATTTT. Encoded protein: CASRPQGTNQPQHF.

This clonotype was detected many times. The chain combines TRBV30 with TRBJ2-5; a possible D gene is TRBD2 (6 bases). The CDR3 totals 12 residues. CDR1 is GTSNPN, CDR2 SVGIG, per germline (reference sequence). Trimming cost V 6 bases and J 4 bases, with 12 bases left between them. CDR3 nucleotides: TGTGCCTGCGGGGGATCAGGAGAGACCCAGTACTTC. Encoded protein: CACGGSGETQYF.

Points on this clonotype: Being one base from a much bigger clone, this may be a read error. The genes are TRBV12-3 or TRBV12-4 and TRBJ2-5; 8 nucleotides match TRBD1. V gave up 6 bases and J gave up 1 base; unmatched junction bases: 7. The CDR3 runs 15 residues. CDR3 residues: CASSRGTGGQETQYF. CDR3 nucleotides: TGTGCCAGCAGCCGTGGGACAGGTGGCCAAGAGACCCAGTACTTC.

This clonotype was seen ten or more times. V and J are TRBV20-1 and TRBJ2-1; either TRBD1 or TRBD2 may supply D (5 bases each). Germline CDR1 is DFQATT and CDR2 is SNEGSKA (reference sequence). This CDR3 is 15 amino acids long. The V gene lost 0 bases and the J gene lost 9 bases, with 18 bases spanning the gap. CDR3 residues: CSARDPGRRVGEQFF. CDR3 DNA sequence: TGCAGTGCTAGAGATCCGGGACGCCGGGTGGGTGAGCAGTTCTTC.

This clonotype was seen more than once but under ten times. This CDR3 reads CASRTDYNEQFF. The DNA for the CDR3 is TGTGCCAGCCGGACAGACTACAATGAGCAGTTCTTC. This chain connects TRBV7-3 to TRBJ2-1; the D gene is possibly TRBD1 (6 bases). CDR3 size: 12 residues. Germline CDR1 SGHTA, CDR2 FQGTGA. V gave up 8 bases and J gave up 3 bases, with 8 bases separating them.

J is TRBJ1-2 and V is TRBV12-3 or TRBV12-4; a possible D gene is TRBD1 (6 bases). V shed 2 bases and J shed 8 bases, with 24 bases lying between them. This CDR3 contains 17 residues. CDR3 sequence reads: CASSLNGGGPSSRGYTF. CDR3 DNA: TGTGCCAGCAGTTTAAATGGGGGCGGACCGTCCTCAAGGGGCTACACCTTC.

This clonotype occurred a few times. The chain couples TRBV7-9 to TRBJ1-2, with D perhaps matching TRBD1 (6 bases). Trimming cost V 1 base and J 7 bases, with 13 bases left between them. From germline, CDR1 is SEHNR and CDR2 FQNEAQ (reference sequence). This CDR3 spans 14 amino acids. The CDR3 reads CASSLVDRRSGYTF. Written as DNA, the CDR3 is TGTGCCAGCAGCTTAGTAGACAGGAGAAGTGGCTACACCTTC.

This chain joins TRBV18 and TRBJ1-5, with D unresolved. Germline V gene sequence: CDR1 KGHSH, CDR2 LQKENI. V was trimmed by 2 bases and J by 5 bases, leaving 16 bases between them. CDR3 size: 16 residues. In DNA, the CDR3 is TGTGCCAGCTCACCAGGTGAGGGCAGGAGTTATCAGCCCCAGCATTTT. It encodes CASSPGEGRSYQPQHF.

This clonotype was seen repeatedly, ten times or more. This chain uses TRBV7-8 with TRBJ2-1, with 9 bases fitting TRBD2. The length of the CDR3 is 15 residues. The V gene end was trimmed by 7 bases and the J gene end by 5 bases; junction bases not matched to a gene: 9. Germline CDR1 reads SGHVS; CDR2 reads FQNEAQ. The CDR3 DNA reads as TGTGCCAGCAAAAGCCGCGGGGGGGCCGACAATGAGCAGTTCTTC. Protein: CASKSRGGADNEQFF.

This clonotype was counted ten times or more. The chain links TRBV12-3 or TRBV12-4 to TRBJ2-3, with TRBD2 matching over 8 bases. The CDR3 length is 16 residues. With V trimmed by 3 bases and J by 4 bases, 9 bases remained unmatched. Here the CDR3 DNA reads TGTGCCAGCAGTTTGGTGGCGGGGGGCCCTCCAGATACGCAGTATTTT. Translation gives CASSLVAGGPPDTQYF.

The CDR3 loop reads CSARPQGADGYTF. The CDR3 DNA follows: TGCAGTGCTAGGCCACAGGGGGCGGATGGCTACACCTTC. The V and J genes are TRBV20-1 and TRBJ1-2; TRBD1 agrees at 9 bases. The CDR3 covers 13 residues. V trimming: 3 bases; J trimming: 6 bases; junction bases outside the gene matches: 5. Germline lookup yields CDR1 DFQATT and CDR2 SNEGSKA (reference sequence).

Many counts were recorded for this clonotype. The CDR3 here is CASSPGTDNNYGYTF. CDR3 in DNA: TGCGCCAGCAGCCCCGGGACGGACAATAACTATGGCTACACCTTC. The rearrangement joins TRBV5-1 to TRBJ1-2; D is possibly TRBD1 (5 bases). V lost 4 bases, J lost 1 base, and 14 bases lay in between. From germline, CDR1 is SGHRS and CDR2 YFSETQ. The CDR3 has 15 amino acids.

Ten or more counts support this clonotype. This rearrangement joins TRBV20-1 to TRBJ1-2; 12 bases agree with TRBD1. The trim removed 5 bases at V and 4 bases at J, leaving 8 bases unmatched. This CDR3 has 15 residues. In germline, CDR1 is DFQATT, CDR2 SNEGSKA (reference sequence). The CDR3 sequence: CSAGMGQGATYGYTF. In DNA form, the CDR3 reads TGCAGTGCTGGGATGGGACAGGGGGCGACCTATGGCTACACCTTC.

This clonotype was recorded a few times. An end of the junction does not agree with germline; a read error may underlie this. The rearrangement joins TRBV6-1 to TRBJ1-1, with 7 bases aligning to TRBD1. This CDR3 contains 17 residues. Germline assignment: CDR1 MNHNS and CDR2 SASEGT. In DNA form, the CDR3 reads TGTGCCAGCAGTAAGACACTTGCCGGGACAGTGAATACTGAAGCTTTCTTT. This gives the protein CASSKTLAGTVNTEAFF.